This T cell receptor (beta chain) was documented in a study of blood T cell repertoires in COVID-19. Study-wide background: From the United States, Italy and Spain came samples of acute and convalescent COVID-19.

In the authors' methods: Nucleated cell counts were estimated from reference gene primer amplification. TCRdb's table, derived via immunoSEQ multiplex PCR, lists solely in-frame clones and lacks some. V and J calls plus clone size are reproduced from that table; the DNA served to infer D and trimming. Of about 75,000 clones listed, less than 90% are singletons. Germline V gives CDR1 MNHEY, CDR2 SMNVEV (reference sequence). CDR3 length: 15 amino acids. The J segment lost 4 bases and the V segment lost 6 bases, leaving 9 bases of the junction unmatched. The source material was peripheral blood. The receptor's source is a human donor in a cohort sampled during active COVID-19. The chain recombines TRBV27 with TRBJ2-7; 10 bases fit TRBD1. The CDR3 nucleotides read TGTGCCAGCAGCTTCAAGCCGGGACAGGGGTACGAGCAGTACTTC. This gives the protein CASSFKPGQGYEQYF.